The T cell receptor beta chain under discussion was sequenced for a study of T-cell memory formation after mild COVID-19 (dated by TCRdb to the early 2020s). With respect to the entire study: TCR sequence clusters from the two donors were found to be largely donor specific. In a couple of donors, T-cell clones that expanded and contracted after mild COVID-19 were followed by sequencing TCRalpha and TCRbeta repertoires longitudinally. The cohort was made up of two young adult volunteers, one female and one male, who were previously healthy. Overall study results and their limits: Contracting CD4+ clones turned up mainly in the CM and EM memory subsets, whereas EMRA was where CD8+ clones were enriched. SARS-CoV-2 specificity of the second-wave clones peaking on day 37 was not confirmed. Only a couple of mild cases were covered by the study, and larger cohorts that include severe cases with pre-infection samples were considered necessary. Some responding clones were detected in pre-infection memory, suggesting pre-existing cross-reactive memory T cells joined the SARS-CoV-2 response. Balanced CD4/CD8 phenotypes were observed for clones contracting from day 15 to 85, whereas a bias towards CD4+ was observed for a second wave of clones expanding from day 15 to 37.

The sample was run on an Illumina NovaSeq 6000. TCRalpha and TCRbeta cDNA libraries were constructed by 5'RACE with constant-segment primers, with sample barcodes and unique molecular identifiers being introduced. RNA was extracted from every sample with Trizol reagent. Libraries were amplified in two PCR steps, with a second sample barcode and Illumina TruSeq adapters added in the second step. Libraries were sequenced on an Illumina NovaSeq with 2 x 150 bp paired-end reads. In the source study's methods: With migec v1.2.7, reads were demultiplexed and then collapsed into UMI-guided consensus sequences. Using mixcr v2.1.11, UMI consensuses were aligned to TRA and TRB V and J templates and then assembled into clonotypes. A clonotype was counted as expanded or contracted only if both edgeR and NoisET called the change significant, with noise models trained on biological replicates. For edgeR calls, the cutoffs were a false discovery rate-adjusted p below 0.01 and a log2 fold-change threshold of 1. As an exploratory analysis of dynamics, max-normalized trajectories of the 1000 most abundant clonotypes were examined by PCA with hierarchical clustering. Separately sequenced CD4+ and CD8+ repertoires were used to assign a CD4 or CD8 phenotype to each responding clone. The public sequencing data were trimmed at Q25 with fastp and processed into clonotypes with MiXCR by TCRdb, which kept only in-frame beta chains. Every CDR3 protein is listed once, alongside the most common genes and DNA of its rows. The authors' filters were not applied to this entry. For this sample the table gives hundreds of thousands of distinct CDR3 sequences, of which around 20% were detected only once. 7.5% to 9.5% of the sample is held by the ten biggest clonotypes.

Via the germline V gene, CDR1 is MNHEY and CDR2 SVGEGT. The CDR3 spans 14 residues, from the cysteine through the phenylalanine. The CDR3 DNA has 42 bases and is translated from base 1. V and J lose 5 bases and 4 bases, and a span of 14 bases separates them. Ficoll-Paque density gradient centrifugation was the method used to isolate PBMCs. Worth noting for this clonotype: What antigen it recognizes has not been identified. No much larger clone is present one base from it, and per-base qualities are unavailable.

The sequenced material came from PBMCs or a T cell subset sorted from them (not recorded which). The sequence was obtained from an adult woman who had mild COVID-19 (a few samples of this study predate the infection). The sample titles of this study are shuffled in the database, so cell type and time point are left out; the donor was told from shared clones. The chain is made from TRBV6-2 or TRBV6-3 and TRBJ1-2; possibly the D gene is TRBD1, per 6 matching bases. The nucleotides are TGTGCCAGCAGTAGCGGGACACGGAGCTATGGCTACACCTTC. Its product reads: CASSSGTRSYGYTF.